The 25 T cell receptor beta chains presented below share a single source sample, sequenced in a study of blood T cell repertoires in COVID-19. The data were produced by immunoSEQ multiplex PCR, yet TCRdb's version contains in-frame clones alone and is incomplete. The sample contains 35,000 to 40,000 clones, approximately 84% of which appear only once. The source material was peripheral blood. Every receptor here comes from a man older than 75 with active or convalescent COVID-19.

The chain is built from TRBV27 and TRBJ1-5, with D possibly matching TRBD1 (6 bases). Germline V lookup: CDR1 MNHEY, CDR2 SMNVEV (reference sequence). The CDR3 consists of 11 residues. V lost 5 bases, J lost 11 bases, and 10 bases lay in between. The CDR3 DNA follows: TGTGCCAGCAGTCAAGGACAGACCCAGCATTTT. Amino acids: CASSQGQTQHF.

The chain employs TRBV18 and TRBJ2-7, with unresolved D. CDR1 and CDR2 from the germline V gene are KGHSH and LQKENI. The CDR3 totals 15 residues. Trimming took 2 bases from V and 0 from J, leaving 11 bases between them. The CDR3 protein is CASSPAAVSSYEQYF. Here the CDR3 DNA reads TGTGCCAGCTCACCAGCGGCGGTAAGCTCCTACGAGCAGTACTTC. Complete variable domain (other parts from reference TRBV18 and TRBJ2-7): NAGVMQNPRHLVRRRGQEARLRCSPMKGHSHVYWYRQLPEEGLKFMVYLQKENIIDESGMPKERFSAEFPKEGPSILRIQQVVRGDSAAYFCASSPAAVSSYEQYFGPGTRLTVT.

In its sample, this clone was seen a few times. The V gene is TRBV5-1, the J gene TRBJ1-2; TRBD1 matches 11 bases. With 0 bases clipped from V and 7 bases from J, the junction kept 5 bases outside the gene matches. This CDR3 is built from 15 residues. Germline V gene lookup returns CDR1 SGHRS and CDR2 YFSETQ. In DNA, the CDR3 is TGCGCCAGCAGCTTGGAAGGACAGGGGGCTAGTGGCTACACCTTC. This sequence encodes CASSLEGQGASGYTF.

The chain employs TRBV2 and TRBJ1-2; D uncertain. Trimming stripped 6 bases from V and 2 bases from J, with 7 bases between. The germline CDR1 and CDR2 sequences are SNHLY and FYNNEI. The CDR3 is made up of 12 amino acids. The DNA for the CDR3 is TGTGCCAGCAGCCCGACAAACTATGGCTACACCTTC. It encodes CASSPTNYGYTF.

This chain connects TRBV30 to TRBJ1-2; no definite D call. The CDR3 loop spans 13 amino acids. The germline V and J ends were trimmed by 7 bases and 0 bases, with 12 bases remaining between them. Germline loops: CDR1 GTSNPN, CDR2 SVGIG (reference sequence). CDR3 sequence: CASTTVTNYGYTF. The CDR3 region has the DNA TGTGCCTCGACAACGGTTACTAACTATGGCTACACCTTC.

V and J are TRBV4-3 and TRBJ2-3; 8 bases match TRBD2. The CDR3 covers 19 residues. The V gene's germline CDR1 is LGHNA and CDR2 YSLEER. The J segment lost 4 bases and the V segment lost 0 bases, leaving 15 bases of the junction unmatched. The CDR3 DNA reads as TGCGCCAGCAGCCAAGATCCGATAACTAGGGGACTAGGAGCAGATACGCAGTATTTT. Encoded protein: CASSQDPITRGLGADTQYF.

This clone was observed a handful of times. The chain is built from TRBV5-1 and TRBJ2-7; TRBD1 matches at 8 bases. CDR1 SGHRS and CDR2 YFSETQ come from the germline V gene. This CDR3 comprises 14 residues. With 4 bases clipped from V and 2 bases from J, the junction kept 5 bases outside the gene matches. The DNA for the CDR3 is TGCGCCAGCAGCCCTTCGACAGGGGCCTACGAGCAGTACTTC. Its translation: CASSPSTGAYEQYF. Full variable domain (outside the CDR3, taken from reference TRBV5-1 and TRBJ2-7): KAGVTQTPRYLIKTRGQQVTLSCSPISGHRSVSWYQQTPGQGLQFLFEYFSETQRNKGNFPGRFSGRQFSNSRSEMNVSTLELGDSALYLCASSPSTGAYEQYFGPGTRLTVT.

The sample holds one count of this clone. V usage is TRBV6-5 and J usage is TRBJ1-1, with a tentative D call TRBD1 (5 bases). CDR1 is MNHEY, CDR2 SVGAGI, per germline. With 6 bases removed from V and 1 base from J, the gap between germline ends came to 15 bases. The CDR3 runs to 15 residues. CDR3 bases: TGTGCCAGCAGGACGATGGACAATTCGAACACTGAAGCTTTCTTT. This codes for CASRTMDNSNTEAFF.

This chain uses TRBV9 with TRBJ2-7, with 8 nucleotides matching TRBD1. The V gene's germline CDR1 is SGDLS and CDR2 YYNGEE. CDR3 size: 14 residues. With 0 bases clipped from V and 5 bases from J, the junction kept 4 bases outside the gene matches. CDR3 sequence reads: CASSVAGQGNEQYF. CDR3 nucleotide sequence: TGTGCCAGCAGCGTAGCTGGACAGGGAAACGAGCAGTACTTC.

A single count supports this clone. The rearrangement joins TRBV6-1 to TRBJ2-5, with D unclear. Germline CDR1 is MNHNS and CDR2 is SASEGT. This CDR3 is built from 14 residues. V lost 2 bases and J 14 bases, leaving 21 bases between the germline ends. CDR3 residues: CASSESQSPGPNYF. The CDR3 nucleotides are TGTGCCAGCAGTGAAAGTCAATCGCCGGGTCCCAATTACTTC.

The CDR3 DNA is TGTGCCAGCAGCTTTATTGGAAGCGCCGAGCAGTACTTC. It specifies CASSFIGSAEQYF. The genes are TRBV7-3 and TRBJ2-7; unclear D gene. The CDR3 contains 13 residues. The germline gives CDR1 SGHTA, CDR2 FQGTGA. V dropped 3 bases and J dropped 6 bases, with 12 bases sitting between them. The whole variable domain, remainder taken from reference TRBV7-3 and TRBJ2-7, is GAGVSQTPSNKVTEKGKYVELRCDPISGHTALYWYRQSLGQGPEFLIYFQGTGAADDSGLPNDRFFAVRPEGSVSTLKIQRTERGDSAVYLCASSFIGSAEQYFGPGTRLTVT.

The chain links TRBV29-1 to TRBJ1-3; unclear D gene. The CDR3 is made up of 17 amino acids. V was shortened by 0 bases and J by 2 bases, with 17 bases between the two germline ends. Looked up from germline, CDR1 is SQVTM and CDR2 is ANQGSEA. The CDR3, as DNA: TGCAGCGTTGAAGATCGACGGGAGCACTTCGCTGGAAACACCATATATTTT. It encodes CSVEDRREHFAGNTIYF.

This clone occurred a few times. The V call is TRBV7-2, the J call TRBJ2-7, with D maybe TRBD1 (6 bases). CDR3 length equals 16 residues. The V end lost 5 bases, the J end lost 1 base, and 18 bases lay between the germline ends. The germline CDR1 and CDR2 sequences are SGHTA and FQGNSA. The CDR3 reads CASSPRDIPRSYEQYF. The CDR3 bases are TGTGCCAGCAGCCCCCGGGACATCCCAAGATCCTACGAGCAGTACTTC.

The gene calls are TRBV2 and TRBJ2-5; weak D call: TRBD2 (5 bases). Germline V gives CDR1 SNHLY, CDR2 FYNNEI. There are 15 residues in the CDR3. Trimming pared 4 bases from V and 0 bases from J, leaving 12 bases between. The CDR3 spells CASSASGAYQETQYF. The CDR3 DNA is TGTGCCAGCAGTGCCAGCGGCGCCTACCAAGAGACCCAGTACTTC.

This chain uses TRBV6-5 with TRBJ2-1, with TRBD2 matching over 12 bases. The V and J ends lost 7 bases and 7 bases, in that order; junction bases with no gene match: 8. Germline V gives CDR1 MNHEY, CDR2 SVGAGI. The CDR3 extends over 15 amino acids. The CDR3 loop reads CASTHELAGGNEQFF. CDR3 in DNA: TGTGCCAGCACCCACGAACTAGCGGGAGGTAATGAGCAGTTCTTC.

V is TRBV30 and J is TRBJ2-1, with 8 bases that match TRBD1. CDR3 length: 14 amino acids. The ends lost 8 bases at V and 0 bases at J; junction bases unmatched: 6. CDR1 GTSNPN and CDR2 SVGIG come from the germline V gene (reference sequence). CDR3 protein: CAAPGTGSYNEQFF. The CDR3 DNA sequence: TGTGCCGCCCCCGGGACAGGCTCCTACAATGAGCAGTTCTTC. The full variable domain, with the rest looked up from reference TRBV30 and TRBJ2-1, is SQTIHQWPATLVQPVGSPLSLECTVEGTSNPNLYWYRQAAGRGLQLLFYSVGIGQISSEVPQNLSASRPQDRQFILSSKKLLLSDSGFYLCAAPGTGSYNEQFFGPGTRLTVL.

The V and J genes are TRBV11-3 and TRBJ2-1; TRBD1 agrees at 7 bases. The CDR3 totals 14 residues. The V gene end was trimmed by 2 bases and the J gene end by 2 bases; junction bases not matched to a gene: 0. Germline assignment: CDR1 SGHNT and CDR2 YENEEA. CDR3 amino acids: CASSLQGAYNEQFF. The CDR3 DNA is TGTGCCAGCAGCTTACAGGGGGCCTACAATGAGCAGTTCTTC.

This clone was observed once. This chain uses TRBV11-3 with TRBJ2-6; 10 positions match TRBD1. The germline gives CDR1 SGHNT, CDR2 YENEEA. The J segment lost 0 bases and the V segment lost 5 bases, leaving 7 bases of the junction unmatched. This CDR3 comprises 18 residues. CDR3 bases: TGTGCCAGCAGCGGCCGGGACAGGGGTTCCTCTGGGGCCAACGTCCTGACTTTC. The encoded protein is CASSGRDRGSSGANVLTF.

As DNA, the CDR3 is TGTGCCAGCAGTAAAGGACTAGCGGCCTACAATGAGCAGTTCTTC. This codes for CASSKGLAAYNEQFF. The rearrangement links TRBV6-6 to TRBJ2-1, with 10 bases matching TRBD2. The V and J ends lost 5 bases and 2 bases, in that order; junction bases with no gene match: 3. Germline CDR1 MNHNY, CDR2 SVGAGI (reference sequence). This CDR3 comprises 15 residues.

This chain connects TRBV11-3 to TRBJ2-2; tentatively, D is TRBD2 (6 bases). CDR1 and CDR2 (germline): SGHNT, YENEEA. V was cut by 5 bases and J by 3 bases, with 16 bases left in between. This CDR3 region has 16 residues. The CDR3 here is CASSATRRDYTGELFF. CDR3 DNA sequence: TGTGCCAGCAGCGCGACGAGGAGGGACTACACCGGGGAGCTGTTTTTT.

The J gene is TRBJ1-1, the V gene TRBV11-3, with TRBD1 matching over 8 bases. Germline-derived CDR1 and CDR2 are SGHNT and YENEEA. J lost 3 bases, V lost 4 bases, and 7 bases had no gene match. The CDR3 has 15 amino acids. Here the CDR3 DNA reads TGTGCCAGCAGCTCTCGAGGACAGGGAGACACTGAAGCTTTCTTT. Encoded protein: CASSSRGQGDTEAFF.

CDR3 nucleotide sequence: TGCGCCAGCAGTGTCTGGAGGTCCACAGATACGCAGTATTTT. Translating gives CASSVWRSTDTQYF. The chain uses TRBV10-1 and TRBJ2-3; tentative D call: TRBD2 (5 bases). V was clipped by 4 bases and J by 2 bases, with 10 bases between them. Germline CDR1 and CDR2: WNHNN and SYGVQD (reference sequence). This CDR3 spans 14 amino acids.

This chain connects TRBV5-1 to TRBJ2-3; perhaps TRBD2 as D (6 bases). Germline lookup yields CDR1 SGHRS and CDR2 YFSETQ. The CDR3 covers 16 residues. V lost 0 bases, J lost 1 base, and 12 bases lay in between. In DNA, the CDR3 is TGCGCCAGCAGCTTGGTGGTAGCGGCCGGCACAGATACGCAGTATTTT. Translation gives CASSLVVAAGTDTQYF.

The gene calls are TRBV19 and TRBJ2-5; 7 nucleotides agree with TRBD1. The CDR3 is 13 residues long. V was pared by 6 bases and J by 5 bases, with 6 bases of the junction left unmatched. CDR1 is LNHDA and CDR2 is SQIVND in the germline V gene (reference sequence). The CDR3 DNA follows: TGTGCCAGTAGACCAGGGGGTGGGGAGACCCAGTACTTC. This sequence encodes CASRPGGGETQYF.

The chain recombines TRBV5-6 with TRBJ2-3; 10 bases agree with TRBD2. This CDR3 region has 17 residues. Trimming took 0 bases from V and 4 from J; bases not matched to a gene: 8. Germline CDR1 is SGHDT and CDR2 is YYEEEE. In nucleotides, the CDR3 is TGTGCCAGCAGCTTGGCCGGGTTAGCGGGGGGATCAGATACGCAGTATTTT. It codes for CASSLAGLAGGSDTQYF.